The 10 T cell receptor beta chains below were found in one sample sequenced in a study of shared clonotypes between healthy human individuals. Here immunoSEQ multiplex PCR was the method, and the copy in TCRdb shows in-frame clones only, minus some. The table has 1.5 million to 2.5 million clones, about 95% seen once; the top ten hold more than 0.9%. CD45RO-negative cells were positively selected for CCR7, leaving out terminally differentiated effector memory CD45RA+ cells. The sequencing sample was made of naive CD8+ T cells sorted from blood. All receptors derive from a man younger than 30 in good health.

The CDR3 is CASSEGFEDSEFNSSYEQYF. CDR3 DNA sequence: TGCGCCAGCAGCGAAGGGTTCGAGGACAGCGAGTTTAATAGCTCCTACGAGCAGTACTTC. The genes are TRBV4-3 and TRBJ2-7; TRBD1 is a possible D gene (6 bases). Trimming took 5 bases from V and 0 from J, leaving 29 bases between them. This CDR3 contains 20 residues. Germline V gene sequence: CDR1 LGHNA, CDR2 YSLEER.

The V gene is TRBV5-6, the J gene TRBJ2-7; tentatively, D is TRBD2 (5 bases). Per germline, CDR1 SGHDT and CDR2 YYEEEE. Trimming shortened V by 2 bases and J by 0 bases, and 9 bases separated the two germline ends. This CDR3 has 14 residues. Here the CDR3 DNA reads TGTGCCAGCAGCTTAAAGCGGAGCTCCTACGAGCAGTACTTC. Translated, it gives CASSLKRSSYEQYF.

The V call is TRBV4-1, the J call TRBJ2-5; D is tentatively TRBD1 or TRBD2 (5 bases each). Deletions cut 4 bases from V and 4 bases from J, with 16 bases between. Looked up from germline, CDR1 is MGHRA and CDR2 is YSYEKL. The CDR3 is made up of 15 amino acids. The CDR3 region is CASSLIERGGETQYF. CDR3 DNA: TGCGCCAGCAGCCTAATTGAACGGGGCGGAGAGACCCAGTACTTC.

CDR3 DNA: TGTGCCTGGAGTACCAACGGGGGCGGCACTGAAGCTTTCTTT. Residues: CAWSTNGGGTEAFF. V usage is TRBV30 and J usage is TRBJ1-1; TRBD1 might be the D (6 bases). V was shortened by 2 bases and J by 4 bases, with 14 bases between the two germline ends. Per the germline V gene, CDR1 is GTSNPN and CDR2 is SVGIG (reference sequence). The CDR3 covers 14 residues.

This clone showed up just once. The chain couples TRBV5-1 to TRBJ2-5, with 7 bases lining up with TRBD2. Trimming cost V 0 bases and J 7 bases; bases outside gene matches: 9. Germline CDR1 is SGHRS and CDR2 is YFSETQ. CDR3 length equals 15 residues. The CDR3 is CASSLDLAAWGTQYF. In nucleotides, the CDR3 is TGCGCCAGCAGCTTGGATCTAGCGGCCTGGGGGACCCAGTACTTC.

This chain joins TRBV6-5 and TRBJ2-1; the D gene is possibly TRBD2 (5 bases). Germline CDR1 is MNHEY and CDR2 is SVGAGI. V dropped 3 bases and J dropped 3 bases, with 12 bases sitting between them. The CDR3 has 15 residues. Written as DNA, the CDR3 is TGTGCCAGCAGTTATATTAGCGCGAACTACAATGAGCAGTTCTTC. Translation gives CASSYISANYNEQFF.

This chain connects TRBV29-1 to TRBJ2-7, with 8 nucleotides matching TRBD2. The CDR3 has 13 amino acids. Germline values: CDR1 SQVTM, CDR2 ANQGSEA. J gave up 6 bases and V 6 bases, and 10 bases lay outside the gene matches. CDR3: CSVKTSLAGEQYF. DNA of the CDR3: TGCAGCGTGAAAACGTCGCTAGCGGGCGAGCAGTACTTC.

The J gene is TRBJ2-4, the V gene TRBV2, with D tentatively TRBD2 (5 bases). The CDR3 consists of 14 residues. Per the germline V gene, CDR1 is SNHLY and CDR2 is FYNNEI. The V gene lost 2 bases and the J gene lost 9 bases, with 14 bases spanning the gap. The CDR3 nucleotides are TGTGCCAGCAGTGAACCAAGGGAGCCGAGCATTCAGTACTTC. Amino acid sequence: CASSEPREPSIQYF.

The rearrangement uses TRBV2 and TRBJ2-3; maybe TRBD2 (6 bases). Trimming pared 4 bases from V and 5 bases from J, leaving 13 bases between. Looked up from germline, CDR1 is SNHLY and CDR2 is FYNNEI. This CDR3 comprises 14 residues. CDR3 bases: TGTGCCAGCAGTGTTGGGACGGGGGTAGATACGCAGTATTTT. Its translation: CASSVGTGVDTQYF.

V is TRBV7-9 and J is TRBJ1-4; possible D gene TRBD1, 6 bases. This CDR3 contains 13 residues. V lost 5 bases to trimming and J lost 13 bases, with 17 bases between them. Germline V gene sequence: CDR1 SEHNR, CDR2 FQNEAQ (reference sequence). The CDR3 DNA reads as TGTGCCAGCAGCGCATTAATACAGGGTCGACTGTTTTTT. It specifies CASSALIQGRLFF.